This T cell receptor (beta chain) appears in the sequencing data of a study of shared clonotypes between healthy human individuals. Looking at the study overall: Per donor, CD8 memory used one plate, CD8 naive used two, CD4 memory used three and CD4 naive used three. Whole-study findings and limits: Richness estimates generally favored naive over memory subsets. The authors expected sequencing depth to affect clonotype sharing among donors.

As to this clone: Antigen specificity is unknown.

Positively selected for CCR7, the CD45RO-negative cells used as naive CD8 cells excluded terminally differentiated effector memory CD45RA+ cells. Assay: immunoSEQ multiplex PCR; the TCRdb copy retains only in-frame clones and omits some. The sample holds about 2 million clones, 85% to 95% seen once. The CDR3 extends over 17 amino acids. The sample taken for sequencing was naive CD8+ T cells sorted from blood. The chain is built from TRBV7-5 and TRBJ2-7; TRBD2, as called in the table, went unchecked against the DNA. TRBV7-5 is classified as a pseudogene. The source of this sequence is a man between 18 and 29 years old in good health. DNA for the CDR3: TGTGCCAGAAGCACGGGTGAGTTGCTAGCGGTATCCTACGAGCAGTACTTC. Its translation is CARSTGELLAVSYEQYF.